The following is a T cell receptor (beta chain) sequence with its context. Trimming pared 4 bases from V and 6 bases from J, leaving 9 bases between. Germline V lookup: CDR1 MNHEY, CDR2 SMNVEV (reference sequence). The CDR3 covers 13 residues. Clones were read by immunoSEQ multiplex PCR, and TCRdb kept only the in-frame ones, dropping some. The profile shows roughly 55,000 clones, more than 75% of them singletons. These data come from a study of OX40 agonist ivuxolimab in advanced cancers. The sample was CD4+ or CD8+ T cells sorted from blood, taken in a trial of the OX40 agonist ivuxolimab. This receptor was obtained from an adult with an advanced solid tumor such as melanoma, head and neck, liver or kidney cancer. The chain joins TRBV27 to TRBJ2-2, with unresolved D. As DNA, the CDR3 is TGTGCCAGCAGTTCGATAAGTCCCGGGGAGCTGTTTTTT. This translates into CASSSISPGELFF.